This TCR beta chain was recovered during a study of blood T cell repertoires in COVID-19. Study as a whole: The origin of the acute and convalescent COVID-19 samples was the United States, Italy and Spain. Sources were T cells, B-cell-depleted T cells, or PBMCs; the material itself was cDNA or gDNA.

Per the study methods: By means of reference gene primer amplification, nucleated cell counts were estimated. Some clones are missing from TCRdb's copy, which holds only in-frame ones; the method was immunoSEQ multiplex PCR. V, J and clone size derive from that table, while D and trimming were established from the DNA sequence. The repertoire consists of 250,000 to 300,000 clones, with approximately 77% occurring once and the leading ten covering less than 4%. This receptor was obtained from a woman aged 18-35 years with acute or convalescent COVID-19. The specimen was peripheral blood.

CDR3 bases: TGTGCCAGCCTTTGGGACAGGGGAAATAATTCACCCCTCCACTTT. Its translation: CASLWDRGNNSPLHF. The rearrangement links TRBV27 to TRBJ1-6; 10 bases map to TRBD1. The CDR3 is 15 amino acids. Germline trimming cut 8 bases from V and 5 bases from J; bases unmatched to any gene: 6. CDR1 and CDR2 (germline): MNHEY, SMNVEV (reference sequence).